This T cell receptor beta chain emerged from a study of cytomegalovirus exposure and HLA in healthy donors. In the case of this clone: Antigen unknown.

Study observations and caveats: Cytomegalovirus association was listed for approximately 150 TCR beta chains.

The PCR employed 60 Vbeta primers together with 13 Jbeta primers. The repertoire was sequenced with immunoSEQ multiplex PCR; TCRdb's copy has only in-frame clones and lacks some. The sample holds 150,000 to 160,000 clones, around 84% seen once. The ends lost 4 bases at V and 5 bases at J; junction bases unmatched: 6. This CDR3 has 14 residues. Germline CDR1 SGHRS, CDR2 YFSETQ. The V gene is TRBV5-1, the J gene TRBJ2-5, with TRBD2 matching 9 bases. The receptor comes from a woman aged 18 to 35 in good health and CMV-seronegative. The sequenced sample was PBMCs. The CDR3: CASSVSGRGETQYF. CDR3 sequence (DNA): TGCGCCAGCAGCGTTAGCGGGAGAGGGGAGACCCAGTACTTC.